The 8 T cell receptor beta chains below all came from one sample that was sequenced in a study of molecular identifiers for immune sequencing clone quantification. One entry per CDR3 protein, called by TCRdb with MiXCR from the PCR reads. The sample holds tens of thousands of distinct CDR3 sequences; roughly a fifth are singletons and the top ten take more than 0.85%. Sequenced input: naive CD8+ T cells from blood, with Jurkat cell RNA spiked in. Described subset: FACS-sorted CD8+CD4-CCR7+CD45RA+ naive T cells. These receptors came from a human donor in good health. Some libraries in this study had Jurkat cell RNA spiked in.

This clonotype was seen ten or more times. The genes are TRBV21-1 and TRBJ2-3. TRBV21-1 is marked as a pseudogene. The CDR3 totals 15 residues. CDR3 sequence: CASSKGCLHTDTQYF. The CDR3 DNA reads as TGTGCCAGCAGCAAAGGTTGTCTCCACACAGATACGCAGTATTTT.

The genes are TRBV19 and TRBJ1-1; D might be TRBD1 (5 bases). With 3 bases removed from V and 1 base from J, the gap between germline ends came to 9 bases. Germline CDR1 reads LNHDA; CDR2 reads SQIVND (reference sequence). The CDR3 consists of 14 residues. The CDR3 spells CASSMGDQNTEAFF. The CDR3 region has the DNA TGTGCCAGTAGTATGGGGGACCAGAACACTGAAGCTTTCTTT.

This clonotype turned up a few times. V and J are TRBV4-1 and TRBJ2-7; D unresolved. Germline CDR1 and CDR2: MGHRA and YSYEKL. V was cut by 0 bases and J by 1 base, with 10 bases left in between. The CDR3 is 15 amino acids. Written as DNA, the CDR3 is TGCGCCAGCAGCCAAGAATATTCTTTTTCCTACGAGCAGTACTTC. Amino acid sequence: CASSQEYSFSYEQYF.

This clonotype was found many times. The genes are TRBV7-9 and TRBJ2-7; 8 bases agree with TRBD2. Looked up from germline, CDR1 is SEHNR and CDR2 is FQNEAQ (reference sequence). The V and J ends lost 3 bases and 3 bases, in that order; junction bases with no gene match: 1. The CDR3 has 13 amino acids. DNA of the CDR3: TGTGCCAGCAGCTTCAGCGGGAGCTACGAGCAGTACTTC. Translated, it gives CASSFSGSYEQYF.

This clonotype was seen ten or more times. The rearrangement joins TRBV5-6 to TRBJ2-5; perhaps TRBD1 as D (6 bases). This CDR3 comprises 13 residues. The V and J ends lost 1 base and 3 bases respectively, with 7 bases between them. Looked up from germline, CDR1 is SGHDT and CDR2 is YYEEEE. CDR3 coding DNA: TGTGCCAGCAGCTTGTCAGGGGAAGAGACCCAGTACTTC. As protein: CASSLSGEETQYF. The variable domain in full, with the rest retrieved from reference TRBV5-6 and TRBJ2-5, is DAGVTQSPTHLIKTRGQQVTLRCSPKSGHDTVSWYQQALGQGPQFIFQYYEEEERQRGNFPDRFSGHQFPNYSSELNVNALLLGDSALYLCASSLSGEETQYFGPGTRLLVL.

The sample holds many counts of this clonotype. The chain recombines TRBV15 with TRBJ2-7; D possibly uses TRBD1 or TRBD2 (6 bases each). V shed 1 base and J shed 12 bases, with 16 bases lying between them. The CDR3 extends over 13 amino acids. Germline V gene data show CDR1 as LNHNV and CDR2 as YYDKDF (reference sequence). Here the CDR3 DNA reads TGTGCCACCAGCAGAGCTAGGGGGGCCATCGCGTACTTC. Its protein is CATSRARGAIAYF. Supplemented by reference TRBV15 and TRBJ2-7, the full variable domain reads DAMVIQNPRYQVTQFGKPVTLSCSQTLNHNVMYWYQQKSSQAPKLLFHYYDKDFNNEADTPDNFQSRRPNTSFCFLDIRSPGLGDTAMYLCATSRARGAIAYFGPGTRLTVT.

This clonotype came up a few times. The chain has TRBV12-3 or TRBV12-4 and TRBJ2-7; 9 bases agree with TRBD1. The CDR3 is 16 amino acids. Trimming cost V 5 bases and J 5 bases; bases outside gene matches: 13. Written as DNA, the CDR3 is TGTGCCAGCAGTCGCACCGGGACAGGGTTCATCGACGAGCAGTACTTC. Translation gives CASSRTGTGFIDEQYF.

Only a few counts were recorded for this clonotype. The V and J genes are TRBV20-1 and TRBJ1-2; D is ambiguous. The germline V and J ends were trimmed by 6 bases and 5 bases, with 16 bases remaining between them. The CDR3 has 13 residues. The V gene's germline CDR1 is DFQATT and CDR2 SNEGSKA (reference sequence). The CDR3 spells CSATADIGYGYTF. Written as DNA, the CDR3 is TGCAGTGCAACGGCGGATATCGGTTATGGCTACACCTTC.